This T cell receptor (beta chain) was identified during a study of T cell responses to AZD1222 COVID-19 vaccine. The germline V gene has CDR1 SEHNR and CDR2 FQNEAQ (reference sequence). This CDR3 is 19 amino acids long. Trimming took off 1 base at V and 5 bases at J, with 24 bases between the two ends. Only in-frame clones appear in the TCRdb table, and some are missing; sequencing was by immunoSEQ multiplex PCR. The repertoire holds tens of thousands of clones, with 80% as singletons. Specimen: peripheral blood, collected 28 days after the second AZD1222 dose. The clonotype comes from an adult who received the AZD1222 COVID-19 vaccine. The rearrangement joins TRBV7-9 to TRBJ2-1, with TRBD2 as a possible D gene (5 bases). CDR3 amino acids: CASSLVFDPLTNGNNEQFF. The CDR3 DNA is TGTGCCAGCAGCTTAGTCTTTGACCCCCTAACCAACGGGAACAATGAGCAGTTCTTC.